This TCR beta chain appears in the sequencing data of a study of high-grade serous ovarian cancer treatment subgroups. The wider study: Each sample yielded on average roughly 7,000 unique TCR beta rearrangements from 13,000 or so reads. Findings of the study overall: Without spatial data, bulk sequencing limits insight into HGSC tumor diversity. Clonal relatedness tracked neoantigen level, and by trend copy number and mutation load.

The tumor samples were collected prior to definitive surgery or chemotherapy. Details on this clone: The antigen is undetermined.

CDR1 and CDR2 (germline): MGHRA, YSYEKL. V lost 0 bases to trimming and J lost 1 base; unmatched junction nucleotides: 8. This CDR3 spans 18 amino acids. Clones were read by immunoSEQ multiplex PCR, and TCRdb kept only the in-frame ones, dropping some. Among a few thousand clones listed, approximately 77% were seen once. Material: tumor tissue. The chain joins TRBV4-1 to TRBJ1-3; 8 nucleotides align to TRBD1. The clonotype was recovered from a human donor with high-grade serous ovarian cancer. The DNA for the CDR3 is TGCGCCAGCAGCCAAGAGATGAGGACAGGGAGGTCTGGAAACACCATATATTTT. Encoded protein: CASSQEMRTGRSGNTIYF.